The rows below give T cell receptor beta chains drawn from one sample of a study of circulating CD8 cells and anti-PD-1 response in melanoma. TCRdb re-called the reads with MiXCR, one entry per CDR3 protein. Of 240 or so distinct CDR3 sequences in the sample, 10% are singletons; the top ten hold less than 80%. Sequenced material: CD8+ T cells from PBMCs, taken at baseline or after one month of anti-PD-1 therapy (not recorded which). The receptors derive from a human donor with melanoma. The CDR3 runs from the conserved cysteine through the conserved F or W. A D gene is named only where the DNA matches it firmly. Part of the rows lack a size; the others show once, few, many or a class for expanded clones.

J gene,D gene,V gene,clone size,CDR3 DNA,CDR3 protein
TRBJ2-7,.,TRBV10-1,medium-sized,TGCGCCAGCAGTGATGGGCTAGCAACCTACGAGCAGTACTTC,CASSDGLATYEQYF
TRBJ2-1,.,TRBV28,medium-sized,TGTGCCAGCCGCGTCAGCTCCTACAATGAGCAGTTCTTC,CASRVSSYNEQFF
TRBJ1-1,TRBD1,TRBV28,few,TGTGCCAGCAGCGAAAGGACAGGGAACACTGAAGCTTTCTTT,CASSERTGNTEAFF
TRBJ1-2,.,TRBV29-1,large,TGCAGCGTTAAAGGTGGCGCAAACTATGGCTACACCTTC,CSVKGGANYGYTF
TRBJ2-5,.,TRBV28,large,TGTGCCAGCAGTTCCGGTAGGACAGGGAGGGGAGAGACCCAGTACTTC,CASSSGRTGRGETQYF
TRBJ2-3,.,TRBV27,large,TGTGCCAGCAGTCTCTACGGGGTGGGCAACAGGGTAGATACGCAGTATTTT,CASSLYGVGNRVDTQYF
TRBJ2-7,.,TRBV2,large,TGTGCCAGCAGCCCGGTCCAAAGCTCCTACGAGCAGTACTTC,CASSPVQSSYEQYF
TRBJ2-1,TRBD2,TRBV14,large,TGTGCCAGCAGCCGGCGAGCGGGAGCGTCGGCCCATGAGCAGTTCTTC,CASSRRAGASAHEQFF
TRBJ2-1,TRBD2,TRBV2,large,TGTGCCAGCCAAAAGGGGACTAGCGGACGCAATGAGCAGTTCTTC,CASQKGTSGRNEQFF
TRBJ2-7,.,TRBV6-2/TRBV6-3,few,TGTGCCAGCACCTATGAAGGGGGATTCGGGGACGAGCAGTACTTC,CASTYEGGFGDEQYF
TRBJ2-5,TRBD2,TRBV27,large,TGTGCCAGCAGTGAGGGGCTAGCGGGCCTTAAAGAGACCCAGTACTTC,CASSEGLAGLKETQYF
TRBJ2-7,TRBD1,TRBV10-3,.,TGTGCCATCAAAGCCAACGACAGGGGGGTTTTAGAGCAGTACTTC,CAIKANDRGVLEQYF
TRBJ2-7,.,TRBV27,.,TGTGCCAGCAGGAGGGGGGGCCTACGCTCCTACGAGCAGTACTTC,CASRRGGLRSYEQYF
TRBJ1-1,.,TRBV19,large,TGTGCCAGCAGTATGTCGGGGTGGAACACTGAAGCTTTCTTT,CASSMSGWNTEAFF
TRBJ2-7,TRBD1,TRBV28,medium-sized,TGTGCCAGCAGACCACAGACCGGGACAGGGTTTTACGAGCAGTACTTC,CASRPQTGTGFYEQYF
TRBJ2-2,TRBD1,TRBV28,large,TGTGCCAGCAGTTTATACCCCGACAGGGCGTCCGGGGAGCTGTTTTTT,CASSLYPDRASGELFF
TRBJ2-7,TRBD1,TRBV27,.,TGCGCCAGCAGTTTAGAGGCAGGGGGCTCCTACGAGCAGGACTTC,CASSLEAGGSYEQDF
TRBJ2-7,.,TRBV27,medium-sized,TGTGCCAGCAGTTTATTGAGGCGCGAAGGTCCCCCCTACGAGCAGTACTTC,CASSLLRREGPPYEQYF
TRBJ1-5,.,TRBV28,medium-sized,TGTGCCAGCAATCAGGAGTCAGGGTATGAAGGCAATCAGCCCCAGCATTTT,CASNQESGYEGNQPQHF
TRBJ2-1,.,TRBV20-1,.,TGCAGTGCTACAAGAGATGCGGAGGGCTCCTACAATGAGCGGTTCTTC,CSATRDAEGSYNERFF
TRBJ2-7,.,TRBV28,few,TGTGCCAGCAGCCCTACCCCCAACCCTGACAGGATTACTTTGGGCTTC,CASSPTPNPDRITLGF
TRBJ2-7,TRBD1,TRBV11-2,large,TGTGCCAGCAACCCCGGGACAGTAGACTACGAGCAGTACTTC,CASNPGTVDYEQYF
TRBJ1-5,TRBD1,TRBV28,large,TGTGCCAGCAGCTCGGGACAGGGCAGGCAGCCCCAGCATTTT,CASSSGQGRQPQHF